These 25 T cell receptor beta chains came from one sample sequenced in a study of T cell responses to AZD1222 COVID-19 vaccine. Only in-frame clones appear in the TCRdb table, and some are missing; sequencing was by immunoSEQ multiplex PCR. The sample has over 65,000 clones; 85% to 90% are singletons. The sample here was peripheral blood, taken 28 days after the second AZD1222 dose. All receptors derive from an adult who received the AZD1222 COVID-19 vaccine.

This chain joins TRBV11-2 and TRBJ1-5, with unresolved D. The V gene's germline CDR1 is SGHAT and CDR2 FQNNGV. There are 15 residues in the CDR3. Trimming pared 1 base from V and 4 bases from J, leaving 11 bases between. The CDR3: CASSLGGQVNQPQHF. CDR3 nucleotide sequence: TGTGCCAGCAGCTTAGGAGGCCAGGTAAATCAGCCCCAGCATTTT.

The chain is built from TRBV13 and TRBJ2-3; tentatively, D is TRBD2 (5 bases). The CDR3 extends over 10 amino acids. Germline-derived CDR1 and CDR2 are PRHDT and FYEKMQ (reference sequence). V lost 8 bases and J 5 bases, leaving 5 bases between the germline ends. The CDR3 here is CASRGDTQYF. CDR3 sequence (DNA): TGTGCCAGCCGGGGAGATACGCAGTATTTT. The full variable domain, completed using reference TRBV13 and TRBJ2-3, is AAGVIQSPRHLIKEKRETATLKCYPIPRHDTVYWYQQGPGQDPQFLISFYEKMQSDKGSIPDRFSAQQFSDYHSELNMSSLELGDSALYFCASRGDTQYFGPGTRLTVL.

The rearrangement uses TRBV30 and TRBJ2-1; 12 positions agree with TRBD1. Germline-derived CDR1 and CDR2 are GTSNPN and SVGIG (reference sequence). This CDR3 contains 15 residues. Germline trimming cut 1 base from V and 8 bases from J; bases unmatched to any gene: 6. The chain's CDR3 is CAWSDGTGGRYEQFF. The CDR3 region has the DNA TGTGCCTGGAGTGACGGGACAGGGGGCAGGTATGAGCAGTTCTTC.

The chain has TRBV15 and TRBJ2-3, with D uncertain. The CDR3 extends over 13 amino acids. V lost 3 bases, J lost 4 bases, and 8 bases lay in between. Per the germline V gene, CDR1 is LNHNV and CDR2 is YYDKDF (reference sequence). The CDR3 DNA reads TGTGCCACCAGCAGCTGGCGGCCAGATACGCAGTATTTT. It encodes CATSSWRPDTQYF.

This sequence joins TRBV4-2 and TRBJ1-2; a possible D gene is TRBD1 (5 bases). The length of the CDR3 is 16 residues. Trimming took off 6 bases at V and 7 bases at J, with 24 bases between the two ends. CDR1 is LGHNA, CDR2 YNFKEQ, per germline. The CDR3 loop is CASRGEVTATGLGYTF. Here the CDR3 DNA reads TGTGCCAGCAGAGGTGAGGTAACGGCAACAGGCCTTGGCTACACCTTC.

This clone was seen only a few times. The J gene is TRBJ2-2, the V gene TRBV4-3; no definite D call. Germline assignment: CDR1 LGHNA and CDR2 YSLEER. The CDR3 spans 15 residues. Trimming took 2 bases from V and 4 from J, leaving 11 bases between them. The CDR3 spells CASSQHAEVTGELFF. CDR3 in DNA: TGCGCCAGCAGCCAACATGCAGAAGTCACCGGGGAGCTGTTTTTT.

The chain is built from TRBV6-5 and TRBJ2-1; maybe TRBD1 (6 bases). Germline V gene data show CDR1 as MNHEY and CDR2 as SVGAGI. V was shortened by 6 bases and J by 4 bases, with 16 bases between the two germline ends. The CDR3 has 15 residues. The CDR3 region has the DNA TGTGCCAGCAGAGAGGACAGAGGGGCTTACAATGAGCAGTTCTTC. Amino acids: CASREDRGAYNEQFF.

The chain is built from TRBV5-4 and TRBJ2-3, with D hard to call. This CDR3 contains 12 residues. V gave up 0 bases and J gave up 4 bases, with 3 bases separating them. Germline CDR1 SGHNT, CDR2 YYREEE (reference sequence). The CDR3 sequence: CASSLEADTQYF. CDR3 sequence (DNA): TGTGCCAGCAGCTTGGAGGCAGATACGCAGTATTTT.

Note on this clone: Other DNA sequences in the sample encode the same CDR3. This rearrangement joins TRBV19 to TRBJ1-1; 11 bases align to TRBD1. The ends lost 3 bases at V and 8 bases at J; junction bases unmatched: 8. In germline, CDR1 is LNHDA, CDR2 SQIVND (reference sequence). CDR3 length: 15 amino acids. DNA for the CDR3: TGTGCCAGTAGTATTGGACAGGGGGCTCCTTTAGAAGCTTTCTTT. As protein: CASSIGQGAPLEAFF.

This clone has more than one count but fewer than ten. CDR3 amino acids: CAWKRTVSGNTIYF. The CDR3, as DNA: TGTGCCTGGAAACGGACAGTCTCTGGAAACACCATATATTTT. The chain links TRBV30 to TRBJ1-3, with D possibly matching TRBD1 (6 bases). This CDR3 has 14 residues. V lost 4 bases, J lost 0 bases, and 10 bases lay in between. Germline assignment: CDR1 GTSNPN and CDR2 SVGIG (reference sequence).

The chain uses TRBV4-2 and TRBJ2-5; the D gene is possibly TRBD1 (6 bases). The germline gives CDR1 LGHNA, CDR2 YNFKEQ. The CDR3 spans 19 residues. The V and J ends lost 4 bases and 5 bases respectively, with 29 bases between them. The CDR3 DNA reads TGTGCCAGCAGCCCCATGAGGGACATAAGAAATTGGGCGGAGGAGACCCAGTACTTC. Protein product: CASSPMRDIRNWAEETQYF.

The CDR3 DNA reads TGTGCCAGCTCACCACTTCCGGGACGGGACACCGGGGAGCTGTTTTTT. This sequence encodes CASSPLPGRDTGELFF. This chain links TRBV18 with TRBJ2-2; TRBD1 or TRBD2 may be the D gene (5 bases each). CDR1 is KGHSH and CDR2 is LQKENI in the germline V gene. V was pared by 1 base and J by 3 bases, with 12 bases between. CDR3 length: 16 residues.

V gene TRBV27 combines with J gene TRBJ2-1, with a weak D call TRBD2 (6 bases). Germline-derived CDR1 and CDR2 are MNHEY and SMNVEV (reference sequence). The CDR3 extends over 15 amino acids. V lost 6 bases, J lost 1 base, and 13 bases lay in between. This CDR3 is CASSPGEASYNEQFF. Here the CDR3 DNA reads TGTGCCAGCAGCCCGGGGGAGGCATCCTACAATGAGCAGTTCTTC.

The chain uses TRBV11-2 and TRBJ2-1, with 11 bases fitting TRBD2. The CDR3 has 13 residues. Germline CDR1 SGHAT, CDR2 FQNNGV. Trimming removed 11 bases from V and 4 bases from J; junction bases left unmatched: 4. CDR3 amino acids: CAAGTSGYNEQFF. The CDR3 DNA is TGTGCCGCCGGGACTAGCGGTTACAATGAGCAGTTCTTC.

This chain joins TRBV23-1 and TRBJ2-6; no definite D call. TRBV23-1 falls under the ORF class, with uncertain function. The CDR3 is 15 amino acids. V was clipped by 7 bases and J by 0 bases, with 10 bases between them. In DNA, the CDR3 is TGCGCCAGCAAGAACGTCTGCTCTGGGGCCAACGTCCTGACTTTC. It encodes CASKNVCSGANVLTF.

The chain is built from TRBV5-1 and TRBJ1-6; D is possibly TRBD1 (5 bases). V lost 4 bases and J 7 bases, leaving 9 bases between the germline ends. Germline V gene sequence: CDR1 SGHRS, CDR2 YFSETQ. The CDR3 runs 13 residues. The CDR3 spells CASSGRGNSPLHF. CDR3 in DNA: TGCGCCAGCAGCGGGCGGGGGAATTCACCCCTCCACTTT. Full variable domain (rest looked up from reference TRBV5-1 and TRBJ1-6): KAGVTQTPRYLIKTRGQQVTLSCSPISGHRSVSWYQQTPGQGLQFLFEYFSETQRNKGNFPGRFSGRQFSNSRSEMNVSTLELGDSALYLCASSGRGNSPLHFGNGTRLTVT.

In nucleotides, the CDR3 is TGTGCCAGCTCGTTAGGACTAGCCTCGTACGAGCAGTACTTC. Protein: CASSLGLASYEQYF. The chain uses TRBV18 and TRBJ2-7; 8 bases fit TRBD2. The germline gives CDR1 KGHSH, CDR2 LQKENI. Unmatched junction bases numbered 8, after V lost 6 bases and J lost 4 bases. The CDR3 runs 14 residues.

This chain joins TRBV6-1 and TRBJ1-5; D is unclear. V was clipped by 2 bases and J by 7 bases, with 6 bases between them. There are 12 residues in the CDR3. Germline assignment: CDR1 MNHNS and CDR2 SASEGT. The chain's CDR3 is CASSEFGQPQHF. CDR3 bases: TGTGCCAGCAGTGAATTTGGGCAGCCCCAGCATTTT.

This clone was seen a handful of times. This chain links TRBV20-1 with TRBJ2-1; 10 bases match TRBD1. V was pared by 3 bases and J by 1 base, with 12 bases of the junction left unmatched. This CDR3 spans 18 amino acids. Germline V gene data show CDR1 as DFQATT and CDR2 as SNEGSKA (reference sequence). CDR3 in DNA: TGCAGTGCTAGTGATCCCGGGACAGGGGAGCAATCCTACAATGAGCAGTTCTTC. It specifies CSASDPGTGEQSYNEQFF.

This chain joins TRBV6-5 and TRBJ2-5, with 7 bases that match TRBD2. V shed 4 bases, J shed 2 bases, and the junction held 10 bases outside the gene matches. Per the germline V gene, CDR1 is MNHEY and CDR2 is SVGAGI. The CDR3 consists of 16 residues. CDR3: CASSSRGLAVQETQYF. Here the CDR3 DNA reads TGTGCCAGCAGTTCGCGAGGGCTAGCGGTACAAGAGACCCAGTACTTC.

The genes are TRBV9 and TRBJ1-1; TRBD1 matches 10 bases. J was trimmed by 3 bases and V by 1 base; bases with no gene match: 3. Germline-derived CDR1 and CDR2 are SGDLS and YYNGEE. The length of the CDR3 is 15 residues. The CDR3 loop is CASSVRGQGYTEAFF. DNA for the CDR3: TGTGCCAGCAGCGTAAGGGGACAGGGGTACACTGAAGCTTTCTTT.

The CDR3 DNA reads as TGTGCCAGCAGCTACCGACCGGGACTAGCGGCTAGTTTCTCCTACAATGAGCAGTTCTTC. It translates to CASSYRPGLAASFSYNEQFF. V and J are TRBV3-1 (or the pseudogene TRBV3-2) and TRBJ2-1; 11 positions agree with TRBD2. Losses at the gene ends were 5 bases for V and 0 bases for J; bases not matched to a gene: 15. The CDR3 has 20 residues. Germline V gives CDR1 LGHDT, CDR2 YNNKEL (reference sequence).

J is TRBJ1-2 and V is TRBV7-9; TRBD1 is a possible D gene (6 bases). CDR1 is SEHNR, CDR2 FQNEAQ, per germline (reference sequence). Trimming removed 5 bases at V and 2 bases at J, with 15 bases between. The CDR3 is 15 amino acids. The CDR3 here is CASSRQGWANYGYTF. CDR3 in DNA: TGTGCCAGCAGCCGGCAGGGGTGGGCGAACTATGGCTACACCTTC.

The chain recombines TRBV4-3 with TRBJ2-6; 10 bases map to TRBD2. This CDR3 spans 17 amino acids. The germline V gene has CDR1 LGHNA and CDR2 YSLEER. The V and J ends lost 5 bases and 0 bases, in that order; junction bases with no gene match: 4. Written as DNA, the CDR3 is TGCGCCAGCAGCGGGACTAGCGCCTACTCTGGGGCCAACGTCCTGACTTTC. Translating gives CASSGTSAYSGANVLTF.

The chain couples TRBV18 to TRBJ1-2, with D unresolved. Trimming stripped 2 bases from V and 4 bases from J, with 11 bases between. This CDR3 is 14 amino acids long. CDR1 and CDR2 from the germline V gene are KGHSH and LQKENI. The CDR3 DNA sequence: TGTGCCAGCTCACCAGGACCTGCCCTCTATGGCTACACCTTC. Translated: CASSPGPALYGYTF.